The sequence of this T cell receptor (beta chain) was determined in a study of cytomegalovirus exposure and HLA in healthy donors. A remark on this clone: Its antigen is unidentified.

Study outcomes and limitations: In a later analysis, HLA-C alleles had the fewest associated TCRs, DRB1 alleles the most. Reportedly, HLA-A and HLA-B alleles of most subjects were accurately predicted from TCR beta. HLA restriction was apparent for most CMV-associated TCR beta chains in a later analysis.

Per germline, CDR1 MGHRA and CDR2 YSYEKL. V trimming: 5 bases; J trimming: 5 bases; junction bases outside the gene matches: 3. This CDR3 has 14 residues. PCR used 60 Vbeta primers and 13 Jbeta primers. Authors' methods: Unique TCR beta chains numbered roughly 84 million in a later analysis, with roughly 10 million shared. TCRdb keeps only in-frame clones here, not all; method: immunoSEQ multiplex PCR. V and J calls and clone size follow that table, whereas D and trimming were derived from the DNA. The sample carries 150,000 to 200,000 clones, 84% recorded once. This receptor was obtained from a boy younger than 10 in good health and CMV-seronegative. The J gene is TRBJ2-1, the V gene TRBV4-1, with TRBD2 identical over 10 bases. The sample was PBMCs. CDR3 residues: CASSLAGGHNEQFF. In nucleotides, the CDR3 is TGCGCCAGCAGCTTAGCGGGAGGTCACAATGAGCAGTTCTTC.